These T cell receptor beta chains were read from a single sample in a study of blood T cell repertoires in COVID-19. Data came from immunoSEQ multiplex PCR; TCRdb stores just in-frame clones and leaves some out. Seen here are roughly 240,000 clones, 65% to 90% observed once, and the top ten hold approximately 5%. Sample: peripheral blood. These receptors all come from a man between 45 and 60 years old with COVID-19, enrolled during active disease. Each CDR3 is given with its conserved first and last residue. D genes are given only for firm matches. Rows may omit the clone size; those that give it use once, few, many or a size class.

v_gene: TRBV19
d_gene: TRBD1
abundance: -
j_gene: TRBJ1-1
CDR3aa: CASSRIAGTGNTEAFF
CDR3nt: TGTGCCAGTAGTAGGATAGCCGGGACAGGGAACACTGAAGCTTTCTTT

v_gene: TRBV2
d_gene: TRBD1
abundance: -
j_gene: TRBJ2-5
CDR3aa: CASRGDRFQQETQYF
CDR3nt: TGTGCCAGCAGGGGGGACAGATTTCAACAAGAGACCCAGTACTTC

v_gene: TRBV29-1
d_gene: -
abundance: -
j_gene: TRBJ2-1
CDR3aa: CSVEDWQVNPNEQFF
CDR3nt: TGCAGCGTTGAAGATTGGCAGGTTAACCCCAATGAGCAGTTCTTC

v_gene: TRBV28
d_gene: -
abundance: -
j_gene: TRBJ1-2
CDR3aa: CASSLTTNYGYTF
CDR3nt: TGTGCCAGCAGTTTAACAACTAACTATGGCTACACCTTC

v_gene: TRBV7-3
d_gene: -
abundance: once
j_gene: TRBJ2-3
CDR3aa: CASSSSLETDTQYF
CDR3nt: TGTGCCAGCAGCTCTAGCTTGGAAACAGATACGCAGTATTTT

v_gene: TRBV12-3/TRBV12-4
d_gene: -
abundance: -
j_gene: TRBJ1-5
CDR3aa: CASSTHLHQPQHF
CDR3nt: TGTGCCAGCAGCACACACCTCCATCAGCCCCAGCATTTT

v_gene: TRBV6-6
d_gene: TRBD1
abundance: -
j_gene: TRBJ2-7
CDR3aa: CASSSPRTGTYEQYF
CDR3nt: TGTGCCAGCAGTTCCCCGAGGACAGGGACCTACGAGCAGTACTTC

v_gene: TRBV6-4
d_gene: -
abundance: -
j_gene: TRBJ1-4
CDR3aa: CASSRSWTTSNEKLFF
CDR3nt: TGTGCCAGCAGCCGGTCCTGGACTACTTCTAATGAAAAACTGTTTTTT

v_gene: TRBV18
d_gene: TRBD1
abundance: once
j_gene: TRBJ1-5
CDR3aa: CASSSDRAGRSAQHF
CDR3nt: TGTGCCAGCTCATCCGACAGGGCAGGGCGGTCGGCCCAGCATTTT

v_gene: TRBV4-2
d_gene: TRBD1
abundance: -
j_gene: TRBJ1-2
CDR3aa: CASSQSGTGILYGYTF
CDR3nt: TGTGCCAGCAGCCAGTCCGGGACAGGGATTTTATATGGCTACACCTTC

v_gene: TRBV5-1
d_gene: -
abundance: -
j_gene: TRBJ2-7
CDR3aa: CASSPDTYEQYF
CDR3nt: TGCGCCAGCAGCCCGGACACCTACGAGCAGTACTTC

v_gene: TRBV30
d_gene: TRBD2
abundance: few
j_gene: TRBJ2-1
CDR3aa: CACSFGGRYNEQFF
CDR3nt: TGTGCCTGCAGTTTCGGGGGGAGATACAATGAGCAGTTCTTC

v_gene: TRBV6-5
d_gene: TRBD1
abundance: -
j_gene: TRBJ2-7
CDR3aa: CASSYPLTGSSYEQYF
CDR3nt: TGTGCCAGCAGTTACCCCCTGACAGGGAGCTCCTACGAGCAGTACTTC

v_gene: TRBV2
d_gene: -
abundance: -
j_gene: TRBJ1-2
CDR3aa: CASSESGDYGYTF
CDR3nt: TGTGCCAGCAGTGAATCGGGGGACTATGGCTACACCTTC

v_gene: TRBV4-3
d_gene: TRBD2
abundance: -
j_gene: TRBJ2-1
CDR3aa: CASSQQPSGGASNEQFF
CDR3nt: TGCGCCAGCAGCCAACAGCCTAGCGGGGGGGCCTCCAATGAGCAGTTCTTC

v_gene: TRBV19
d_gene: TRBD1
abundance: -
j_gene: TRBJ2-7
CDR3aa: CASSWQGAGNYEQYF
CDR3nt: TGTGCCAGTAGTTGGCAGGGGGCAGGGAACTACGAGCAGTACTTC

v_gene: TRBV10-3
d_gene: TRBD1
abundance: -
j_gene: TRBJ2-1
CDR3aa: CAITRTGGSGEQFF
CDR3nt: TGTGCCATCACCCGGACAGGTGGGTCCGGTGAGCAGTTCTTC